One T cell receptor (beta chain) is described in this entry. The data stem from a study of Tregs in tolerant kidney transplant recipients. Turning to the study itself: The nonmyeloablative bone marrow transplants came from related graft donors, with transient mixed chimerism.

Method: immunoSEQ multiplex PCR; TCRdb's copy keeps in-frame clones and lacks some. The table gives 48,000 or so clones; the top ten clones make up around 0.88% of it. Thawed PBMCs were FACS-sorted into unstimulated CD4+CD25+CD127- regulatory T cells, CD4+CD25- non-regulatory cells, CD4 and CD8 cells. The sequencing here drew on CD4+ T cells from blood, taken before the transplant. The source of this sequence is a human donor who received a combined kidney and bone marrow transplant.

This CDR3 is CAWSVGAGVTYEQYF. The CDR3 DNA, read in part, is TGTGCCTGGAGTGTAGGCGCGGGAGTCACCTACGAG. The chain couples TRBV30 to TRBJ2-7; 7 nucleotides line up with TRBD2. The read is 3 residues too short to cover the CDR3 end, so that end is filled in from the germline J gene. CDR3 size: 15 residues. J was trimmed by 2 bases and V by 0 bases; bases with no gene match: 7. The germline gives CDR1 GTSNPN, CDR2 SVGIG (reference sequence).